Below are 11 T cell receptor beta chains sequenced from a single sample in a study of T cell responses to AZD1222 COVID-19 vaccine. TCRdb keeps only in-frame clones here, not all; method: immunoSEQ multiplex PCR. The data show 80,000 or so clones, roughly 85% seen once. This sample comprised peripheral blood, obtained on day 0 of AZD1222 vaccination. The receptor set was obtained from an adult in good health.

The V call is TRBV5-4, the J call TRBJ2-7; 8 bases fit TRBD1. CDR3 length: 13 residues. In germline, CDR1 is SGHNT, CDR2 YYREEE (reference sequence). V trimming: 5 bases; J trimming: 4 bases; junction bases outside the gene matches: 5. Written as DNA, the CDR3 is TGTGCCAGCAGGGGGGGACAGGAGTACGAGCAGTACTTC. Its translation is CASRGGQEYEQYF.

This chain uses TRBV9 with TRBJ2-2, with 8 bases lining up with TRBD1. CDR1 and CDR2 from the germline V gene are SGDLS and YYNGEE. V dropped 3 bases and J dropped 4; count of bases not matched to a gene: 8. This CDR3 is built from 16 residues. The CDR3 DNA sequence: TGTGCCAGCAGCGGACCGGGACAGGACATCACCGGGGAGCTGTTTTTT. Residues: CASSGPGQDITGELFF.

The rearrangement links TRBV11-3 to TRBJ2-1, with TRBD1 matching 12 bases. The ends lost 5 bases at V and 8 bases at J; junction bases unmatched: 7. Germline-derived CDR1 and CDR2 are SGHNT and YENEEA. There are 15 residues in the CDR3. In nucleotides, the CDR3 is TGTGCCAGCAGCCCGGGACAGGGGGCTTTTGATGAGCAGTTCTTC. The encoded protein is CASSPGQGAFDEQFF.

The CDR3 DNA reads as TGCGCCAGCAGCCACAGTAATTCACCCCTCCACTTT. Protein: CASSHSNSPLHF. The rearrangement links TRBV4-3 to TRBJ1-6; D is unclear. The CDR3 length is 12 residues. CDR1 LGHNA and CDR2 YSLEER come from the germline V gene. Trimming shortened V by 3 bases and J by 6 bases, and 3 bases separated the two germline ends.

The chain employs TRBV7-9 and TRBJ1-2; a possible D gene is TRBD1 (6 bases). Germline CDR1 SEHNR, CDR2 FQNEAQ (reference sequence). CDR3 length equals 11 residues. Trimming stripped 9 bases from V and 8 bases from J, with 13 bases between. In DNA form, the CDR3 reads TGTGCCAGTACCACAGGGAGCGGCTACACCTTC. This sequence encodes CASTTGSGYTF.

The genes are TRBV6-6 and TRBJ1-4; 8 nucleotides align to TRBD1. V lost 2 bases and J lost 8; bases outside the gene matches: 4. The CDR3 runs to 14 residues. In germline, CDR1 is MNHNY, CDR2 SVGAGI (reference sequence). The chain's CDR3 is CASSYTGGWEKLFF. In DNA form, the CDR3 reads TGTGCCAGCAGTTACACAGGGGGATGGGAAAAACTGTTTTTT.

The chain combines TRBV23-1 with TRBJ1-4; the match to TRBD1 covers 9 bases. TRBV23-1 qualifies as an ORF whose function is uncertain. V dropped 0 bases and J dropped 7; count of bases not matched to a gene: 12. CDR3 length equals 18 residues. DNA of the CDR3: TGCGCCAGCAGTCAATCCCGGACAGGGGCTACAAGACGTGAAAAACTGTTTTTT. Protein: CASSQSRTGATRREKLFF.

The chain employs TRBV18 and TRBJ2-3, with D possibly being TRBD2 (5 bases). The CDR3 loop spans 14 amino acids. Germline CDR1 KGHSH, CDR2 LQKENI. The germline V and J ends were trimmed by 1 base and 4 bases, with 9 bases remaining between them. CDR3 bases: TGTGCCAGCTCACCACAACTCGGGGCAGATACGCAGTATTTT. Its translation is CASSPQLGADTQYF.

V gene TRBV19 combines with J gene TRBJ2-1, with D perhaps TRBD1 (6 bases). Germline CDR1 is LNHDA and CDR2 is SQIVND (reference sequence). CDR3 length: 16 amino acids. Trimming pared 4 bases from V and 3 bases from J, leaving 16 bases between. The CDR3, as DNA: TGTGCCAGTAGTACAGACGGACAGCACCTCTACAATGAGCAGTTCTTC. Its protein product is CASSTDGQHLYNEQFF.

The chain carries TRBV27 and TRBJ1-5, with 12 bases identical to TRBD1. This CDR3 spans 15 amino acids. The germline gives CDR1 MNHEY, CDR2 SMNVEV (reference sequence). With V trimmed by 4 bases and J by 7 bases, 5 bases remained unmatched. CDR3 loop: CASSWGQGAIQPQHF. In nucleotides, the CDR3 is TGTGCCAGCAGTTGGGGACAGGGGGCGATCCAGCCCCAGCATTTT.

The CDR3 coding sequence is TGTGCCAGCAGCCCAGGGCGGGACAGAGAGACCCAGTACTTC. It encodes CASSPGRDRETQYF. The rearrangement joins TRBV4-2 to TRBJ2-5, with D tentatively TRBD1 (7 bases). Germline CDR1 reads LGHNA; CDR2 reads YNFKEQ. Deletions cut 4 bases from V and 4 bases from J, with 13 bases between. This CDR3 is built from 14 residues.